This TCR beta chain is from a study of CD8 T cells in Susac syndrome (dated by TCRdb to the late 2010s). Turning to the overall study: Repertoire sequencing was used to test whether CD8+ T cell activation and differentiation in Susac syndrome was antigen driven.

Peripheral blood CD8+ and CD4+ T cells from healthy donors, Susac syndrome patients and multiple sclerosis patients were profiled by high-throughput TCR beta sequencing. Treatment-naive patients with stable or active relapsing-remitting disease fulfilling revised McDonald criteria were used as multiple sclerosis controls. Bulk CD8+ and CD4+ T cells were purified by magnetic negative isolation, while CD8+ TEMRA cells were enriched using FACS. Blood was collected in EDTA tubes and processed within 24 hours, with PBMCs isolated through density gradient centrifugation. PBMCs intended for TCR sequencing were cryopreserved in liquid nitrogen and thawed later in a water bath at 37 degrees C. The sorted or isolated CD4+, CD8+ and CD8+ TEMRA cells reached a purity of at least 90%. What the study reported, not specific to this receptor: The number of individuals in the TCR sequencing and HLA analysis was acknowledged as relatively small.

Regarding this clonotype: The specificity of this receptor is unknown. Base qualities are not recorded, but no much larger clone differs from it by a single base.

V and J are truncated by 6 bases and 6 bases respectively, leaving an intervening sequence of 12 bases. Via the germline V gene (reference sequence), CDR1 is DFQATT and CDR2 SNEGSKA. The CDR3 numbers 11 residues from cysteine through phenylalanine. Only the CDR3 DNA is retained, 33 bases long and in frame from the first base. RNA was extracted using the RNeasy kit, and about 0.45 to 1 ug of the RNA was reverse transcribed with random hexamers. The immunoSEQ multiplex PCR assay, covering 54 Vbeta and 13 Jbeta segments, was used to amplify TCR beta CDR3 regions. PCR amplification bias was corrected using a synthetic template baseline for primer optimization and computational correction. The paper's processing steps were these. Reads were annotated to V, D and J genes per IMGT and analyzed with immunoSEQ Analyzer, keeping only productive sequences. To calculate clonality, Shannon entropy was normalized by log2 of the number of productive unique sequences and then subtracted from one. For each patient and control, public and private clones were evaluated among the 100 most prevalent clones. A clone was defined as Susac-specific if it was absent from the healthy and MS cohorts, from 950 to 1,300 published viral clones and from other ImmuneACCESS disease sequences. TCRdb cleaned the public reads at Q25 with fastp, built clones with MiXCR and kept in-frame beta chains. Every distinct CDR3 protein forms one entry, paired with its most common genes and DNA. TCRdb's processing, not the authors', yielded these V and J calls. In this sample the table shows 180,000 or so distinct CDR3 sequences, almost 96% of which occur a single time. 0.093% of the sample is in the top ten clones.

In this chain, TRBV20-1 is recombined with TRBJ2-7, with the D gene not clear enough to name. The source is a human donor with multiple sclerosis. Sample: CD4+ T cells from PBMCs. The DNA sequence reads TGCAGTGCCATCGGACCGGGCGAGCAGTACTTC. Its translation is CSAIGPGEQYF.